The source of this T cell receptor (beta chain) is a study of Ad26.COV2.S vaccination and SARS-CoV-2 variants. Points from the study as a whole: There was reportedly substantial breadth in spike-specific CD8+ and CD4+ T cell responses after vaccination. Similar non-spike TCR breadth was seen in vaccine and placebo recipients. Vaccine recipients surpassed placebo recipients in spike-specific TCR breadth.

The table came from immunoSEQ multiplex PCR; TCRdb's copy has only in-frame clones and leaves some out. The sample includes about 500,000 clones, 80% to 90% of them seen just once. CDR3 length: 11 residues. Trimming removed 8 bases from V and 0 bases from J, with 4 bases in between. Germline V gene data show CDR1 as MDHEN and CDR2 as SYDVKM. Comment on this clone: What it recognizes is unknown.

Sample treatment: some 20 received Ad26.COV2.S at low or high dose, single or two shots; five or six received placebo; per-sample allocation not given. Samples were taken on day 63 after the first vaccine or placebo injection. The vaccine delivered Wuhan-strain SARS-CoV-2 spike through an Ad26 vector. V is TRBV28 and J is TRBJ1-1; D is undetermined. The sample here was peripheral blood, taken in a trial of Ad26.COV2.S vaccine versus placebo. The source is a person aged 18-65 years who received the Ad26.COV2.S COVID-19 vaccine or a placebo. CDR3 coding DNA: TGTGCCAGCGTCTTGAACACTGAAGCTTTCTTT. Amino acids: CASVLNTEAFF.